This T cell receptor (beta chain) was obtained from a study of T cells in localized non-small cell lung cancer. Here immunoSEQ multiplex PCR was the method, and the copy in TCRdb shows in-frame clones only, minus some. The table lists 60,000 to 75,000 clones, 80% to 90% of them singletons. This clone was seen just once. Sequenced here: PBMCs, sampled before any cancer treatment. The receptor comes from a man aged 35 to 69 with stage II lung adenocarcinoma.

The CDR3 DNA reads as TGTGCCAGTTTAGGTGGTACCGGAGAGACCCAGTACTTC. Amino acids: CASLGGTGETQYF. The V gene is TRBV19, the J gene TRBJ2-5; D not resolved. The CDR3 contains 13 residues. CDR1 and CDR2 (germline): LNHDA, SQIVND (reference sequence). The ends were cut back, 8 bases at V and 4 bases at J, with 14 bases in the middle.